Listed below are T cell receptor beta chains from one sample, sequenced in a study of T cell responses to AZD1222 COVID-19 vaccine. Profiling relied on immunoSEQ multiplex PCR, and the TCRdb table lists in-frame clones only, not all of them. Of over 120,000 clones listed, 80% to 90% are singletons. The material sequenced was peripheral blood, taken on day 0 of AZD1222 vaccination. Source of these receptors: an adult in good health. CDR3s leave out the opening cysteine and the closing phenylalanine or tryptophan.

CDR3aa: ASSRPGLAKNIQY; v_gene: TRBV19
CDR3aa: ASSLGGIGNQPQH; v_gene: TRBV5-1
CDR3aa: ASSLQPAGVWNEQF; v_gene: TRBV7-2
CDR3aa: ASSTPGYLGTDTQY; v_gene: TRBV7-9
CDR3aa: ASSEWGYEQY; v_gene: TRBV2
CDR3aa: ASSFITGGGTEAF; v_gene: TRBV5-4
CDR3aa: ASNRQGAGYYEQY; v_gene: TRBV28
CDR3aa: ASSEWKDSPLH; v_gene: TRBV25-1
CDR3aa: ASSSTGTGEQY; v_gene: TRBV7-2
CDR3aa: ASSGGPYEQY; v_gene: TRBV2
CDR3aa: ASSDSSGNYGYT; v_gene: TRBV6-4
CDR3aa: ASSAFPTSAWGQF; v_gene: TRBV7-9
CDR3aa: ASSLAQGLASYNEQF; v_gene: TRBV11-3
CDR3aa: AGSTGGNHGYT; v_gene: TRBV30
CDR3aa: ASSSLWSRDRGQGFYNEQF; v_gene: TRBV5-1
CDR3aa: ASSLQGSGNTIY; v_gene: TRBV5-4
CDR3aa: ASSSLAGGRADTQY; v_gene: TRBV27
CDR3aa: ASGLVLGGGNNEQF; v_gene: TRBV12-5
CDR3aa: ASSYSAQSNQPQH; v_gene: TRBV6-5
CDR3aa: AGAITGNYGYT; v_gene: TRBV12-3/TRBV12-4
CDR3aa: ASSLAGTGNSPLH; v_gene: TRBV28
CDR3aa: ASSEDSGNGYT; v_gene: TRBV5-1
CDR3aa: AWSAGTGGYYGYT; v_gene: TRBV30
CDR3aa: ASSLQEVEGQPQH; v_gene: TRBV5-6
CDR3aa: ASSSWTGDNTDTQY; v_gene: TRBV28
CDR3aa: ASSRASGESAQY; v_gene: TRBV6-4
CDR3aa: SASGGNTIY; v_gene: TRBV20-1
CDR3aa: ASSLYPDPTGYGYT; v_gene: TRBV19
CDR3aa: ASSSGQATGELF; v_gene: TRBV5-1
CDR3aa: ASSGQGVENTEAF; v_gene: TRBV5-1
CDR3aa: ASSYAGSLGEKLF; v_gene: TRBV6-5
CDR3aa: ATSPSWRGDGYT; v_gene: TRBV10-2
CDR3aa: ASSQDYPHLTNEQF; v_gene: TRBV3-1/TRBV3-2
CDR3aa: ASRSPHSNQPQH; v_gene: TRBV6-5
CDR3aa: ASSRPPTYNEQF; v_gene: TRBV7-9
CDR3aa: AISEPGAQPQH; v_gene: TRBV10-3
CDR3aa: ASSLNSGRALTEQY; v_gene: TRBV5-4
CDR3aa: ASSTTTGGNRYGYT; v_gene: TRBV28
CDR3aa: AWSFGYGYT; v_gene: TRBV30
CDR3aa: ASSHTSGRARWQY; v_gene: TRBV5-4
CDR3aa: ASSDYSEAF; v_gene: TRBV25-1
CDR3aa: ASTPRDTHGNTIY; v_gene: TRBV9
CDR3aa: ASIPGQQMNTEAF; v_gene: TRBV2
CDR3aa: ASSTGIGGLGNEQF; v_gene: TRBV10-1
CDR3aa: ASSRDREETQY; v_gene: TRBV12-3/TRBV12-4
CDR3aa: ASGLVVMRGPYGNYGYT; v_gene: TRBV12-5
CDR3aa: ASSGPGLAGTTDTQY; v_gene: TRBV3-1/TRBV3-2
CDR3aa: ASRFEDTGSYNEQF; v_gene: TRBV4-1
CDR3aa: ASSLAAGVDEQY; v_gene: TRBV7-9
CDR3aa: ASSPRETDTQY; v_gene: TRBV18
CDR3aa: ASIRNSNQPQH; v_gene: TRBV10-1